This section outlines one TCR beta chain sequence together with its context. Its antigen is unknown. Unstimulated Tregs (CD4+CD25+CD127-) and CD4+CD25- non-Tregs were sorted from PBMCs. These data originate in a study of Tregs in tolerant kidney transplant recipients. General study findings and limits: Validation in larger populations is needed because few patients were studied. Biological reproducibility was not directly addressed, but technical replication error appeared minimal. The most relevant donor-specific Treg TCRbeta repertoire apparently came from expansion with activated donor B cells.

Libraries were prepared by immunoSEQ multiplex PCR; TCRdb keeps only in-frame clonotypes and omits some of them. The table has under 300,000 clones, 80% to 85% seen once. Germline V gives CDR1 MNHEY, CDR2 SVGAGI. The CDR3 consists of 15 residues. The ends lost 6 bases at V and 2 bases at J; junction bases unmatched: 4. This chain connects TRBV6-5 to TRBJ2-6; 7 positions match TRBD1. The specimen was CD4+ T cells from blood. The origin of this receptor is a human donor in good health. The CDR3, as DNA: TGTGCCAGCAGGCCTGACAGGGCTGGGGCCAACGTCCTGACTTTC. This encodes CASRPDRAGANVLTF.